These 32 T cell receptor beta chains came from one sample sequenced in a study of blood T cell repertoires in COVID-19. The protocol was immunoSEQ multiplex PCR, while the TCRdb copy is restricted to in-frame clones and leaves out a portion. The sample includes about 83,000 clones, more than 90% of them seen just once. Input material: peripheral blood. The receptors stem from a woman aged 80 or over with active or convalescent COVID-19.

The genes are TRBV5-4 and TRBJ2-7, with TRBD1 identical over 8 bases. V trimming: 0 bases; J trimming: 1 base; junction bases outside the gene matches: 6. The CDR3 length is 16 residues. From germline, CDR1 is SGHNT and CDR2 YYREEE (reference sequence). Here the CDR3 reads CASSLAGDRFSYEQYF. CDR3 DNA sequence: TGTGCCAGCAGCTTGGCGGGGGACAGGTTTTCCTACGAGCAGTACTTC.

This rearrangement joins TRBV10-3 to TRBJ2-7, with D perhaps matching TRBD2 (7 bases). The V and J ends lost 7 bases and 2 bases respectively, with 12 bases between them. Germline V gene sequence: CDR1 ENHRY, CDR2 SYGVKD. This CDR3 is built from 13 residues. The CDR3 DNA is TGTGCCATCAAAGGGGGGGACACCTACGAGCAGTACTTC. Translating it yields CAIKGGDTYEQYF.

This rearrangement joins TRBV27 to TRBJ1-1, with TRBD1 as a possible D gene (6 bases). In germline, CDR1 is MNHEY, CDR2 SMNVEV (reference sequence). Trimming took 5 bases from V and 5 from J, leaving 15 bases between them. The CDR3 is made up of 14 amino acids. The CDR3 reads CASSVDSLITEAFF. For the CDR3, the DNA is TGTGCCAGCAGTGTGGACAGCCTTATTACTGAAGCTTTCTTT.

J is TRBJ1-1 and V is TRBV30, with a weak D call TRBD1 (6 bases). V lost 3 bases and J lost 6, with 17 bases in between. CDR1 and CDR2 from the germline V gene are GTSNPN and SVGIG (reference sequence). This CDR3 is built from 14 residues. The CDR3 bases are TGTGCCTGGAGGTTATTTCGGGGGGCAGCTGAAGCTTTCTTT. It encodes CAWRLFRGAAEAFF.

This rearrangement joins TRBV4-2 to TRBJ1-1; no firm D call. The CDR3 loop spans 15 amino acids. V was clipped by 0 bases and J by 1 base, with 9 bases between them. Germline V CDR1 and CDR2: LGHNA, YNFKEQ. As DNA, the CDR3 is TGTGCCAGCAGCCAAGATCAGGTTGCGAACACTGAAGCTTTCTTT. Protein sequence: CASSQDQVANTEAFF.

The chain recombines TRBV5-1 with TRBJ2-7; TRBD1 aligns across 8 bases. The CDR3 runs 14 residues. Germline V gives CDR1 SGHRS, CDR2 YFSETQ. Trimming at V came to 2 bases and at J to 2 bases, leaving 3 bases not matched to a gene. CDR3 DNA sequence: TGCGCCAGCAGCTTCCAGGGGGCGACCTACGAGCAGTACTTC. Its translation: CASSFQGATYEQYF. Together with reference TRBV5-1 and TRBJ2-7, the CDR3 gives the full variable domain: KAGVTQTPRYLIKTRGQQVTLSCSPISGHRSVSWYQQTPGQGLQFLFEYFSETQRNKGNFPGRFSGRQFSNSRSEMNVSTLELGDSALYLCASSFQGATYEQYFGPGTRLTVT.

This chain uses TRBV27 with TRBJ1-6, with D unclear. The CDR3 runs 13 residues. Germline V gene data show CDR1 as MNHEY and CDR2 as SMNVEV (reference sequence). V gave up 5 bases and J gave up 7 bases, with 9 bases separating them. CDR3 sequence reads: CASSPLQNSPLHF. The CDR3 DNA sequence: TGTGCCAGCAGTCCCCTACAGAATTCACCCCTCCACTTT.

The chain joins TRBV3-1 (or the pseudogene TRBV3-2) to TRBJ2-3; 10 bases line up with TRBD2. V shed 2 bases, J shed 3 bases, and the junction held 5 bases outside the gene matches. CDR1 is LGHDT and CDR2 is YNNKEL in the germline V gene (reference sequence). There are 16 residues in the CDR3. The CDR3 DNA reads TGTGCCAGCAGCCAACTTCCTAGCGGGGGAACAGATACGCAGTATTTT. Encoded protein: CASSQLPSGGTDTQYF.

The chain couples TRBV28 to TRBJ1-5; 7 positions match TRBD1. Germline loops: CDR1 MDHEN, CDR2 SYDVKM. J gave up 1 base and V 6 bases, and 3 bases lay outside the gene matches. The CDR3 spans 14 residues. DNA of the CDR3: TGTGCCAGCAGGAGGACAGGCAGCAATCAGCCCCAGCATTTT. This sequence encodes CASRRTGSNQPQHF.

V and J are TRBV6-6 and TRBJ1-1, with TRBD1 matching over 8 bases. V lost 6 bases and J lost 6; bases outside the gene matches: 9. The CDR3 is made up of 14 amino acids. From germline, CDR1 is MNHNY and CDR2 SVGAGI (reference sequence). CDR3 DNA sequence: TGTGCCAGCAGGGAATCAGGGGGCAGGTCTGAAGCTTTCTTT. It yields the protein CASRESGGRSEAFF.

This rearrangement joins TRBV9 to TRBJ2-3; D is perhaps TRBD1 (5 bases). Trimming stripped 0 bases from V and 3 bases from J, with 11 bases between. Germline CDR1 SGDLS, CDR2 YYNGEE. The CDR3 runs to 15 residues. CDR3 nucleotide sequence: TGTGCCAGCAGCGTAGAGGGGCTTAGGACAGATACGCAGTATTTT. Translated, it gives CASSVEGLRTDTQYF.

CDR3 sequence: CASSLGSTRFNTEAFF. CDR3 nucleotide sequence: TGTGCCAGCAGCTTGGGTAGTACGAGGTTCAACACTGAAGCTTTCTTT. The J gene is TRBJ1-1, the V gene TRBV13; the D is unclear. The V and J ends lost 3 bases and 2 bases respectively, with 16 bases between them. The CDR3 contains 16 residues. The germline gives CDR1 PRHDT, CDR2 FYEKMQ (reference sequence).

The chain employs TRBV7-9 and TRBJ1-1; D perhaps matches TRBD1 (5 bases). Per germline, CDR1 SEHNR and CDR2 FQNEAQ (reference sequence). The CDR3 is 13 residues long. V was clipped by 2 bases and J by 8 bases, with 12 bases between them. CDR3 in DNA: TGTGCCAGCAGCTTATCCGTGGGGCCGGAAGCTTTCTTT. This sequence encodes CASSLSVGPEAFF. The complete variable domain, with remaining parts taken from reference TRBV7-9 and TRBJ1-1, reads DTGVSQNPRHKITKRGQNVTFRCDPISEHNRLYWYRQTLGQGPEFLTYFQNEAQLEKSRLLSDRFSAERPKGSFSTLEIQRTEQGDSAMYLCASSLSVGPEAFFGQGTRLTVV.

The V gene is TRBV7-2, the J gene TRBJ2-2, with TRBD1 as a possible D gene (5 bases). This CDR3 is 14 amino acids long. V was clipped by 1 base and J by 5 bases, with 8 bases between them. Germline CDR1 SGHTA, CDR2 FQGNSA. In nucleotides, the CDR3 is TGTGCCAGCAGCTTAGTTCAGGGAACCGGGGAGCTGTTTTTT. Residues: CASSLVQGTGELFF.

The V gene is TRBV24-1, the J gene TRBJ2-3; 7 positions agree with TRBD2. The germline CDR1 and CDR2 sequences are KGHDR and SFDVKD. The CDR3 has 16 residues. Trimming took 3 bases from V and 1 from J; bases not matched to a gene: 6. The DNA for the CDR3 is TGTGCCACCAGTGATCCACAGCGGGGCCGCACAGATACGCAGTATTTT. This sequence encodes CATSDPQRGRTDTQYF.

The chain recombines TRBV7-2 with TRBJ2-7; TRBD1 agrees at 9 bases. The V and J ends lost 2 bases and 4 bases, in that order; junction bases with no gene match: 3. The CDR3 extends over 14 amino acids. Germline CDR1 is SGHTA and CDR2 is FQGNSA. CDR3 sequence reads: CASSLTGGGYEQYF. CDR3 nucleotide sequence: TGTGCCAGCAGCTTAACAGGGGGCGGTTACGAGCAGTACTTC. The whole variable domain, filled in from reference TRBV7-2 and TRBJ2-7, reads GAGVSQSPSNKVTEKGKDVELRCDPISGHTALYWYRQSLGQGLEFLIYFQGNSAPDKSGLPSDRFSAERTGGSVSTLTIQRTQQEDSAVYLCASSLTGGGYEQYFGPGTRLTVT.

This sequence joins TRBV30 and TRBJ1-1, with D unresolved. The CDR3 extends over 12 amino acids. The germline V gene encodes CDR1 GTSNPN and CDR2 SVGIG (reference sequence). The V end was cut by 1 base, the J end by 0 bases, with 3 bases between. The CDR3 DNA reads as TGTGCCTGGAGTGCAATGAACACTGAAGCTTTCTTT. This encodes CAWSAMNTEAFF.

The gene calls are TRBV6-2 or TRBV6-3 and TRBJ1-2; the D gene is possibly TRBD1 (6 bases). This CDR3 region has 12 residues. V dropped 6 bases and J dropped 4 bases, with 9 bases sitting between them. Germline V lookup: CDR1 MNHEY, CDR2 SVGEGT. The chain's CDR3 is CASSGQFYGYTF. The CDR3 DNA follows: TGTGCCAGCAGCGGACAGTTCTATGGCTACACCTTC.

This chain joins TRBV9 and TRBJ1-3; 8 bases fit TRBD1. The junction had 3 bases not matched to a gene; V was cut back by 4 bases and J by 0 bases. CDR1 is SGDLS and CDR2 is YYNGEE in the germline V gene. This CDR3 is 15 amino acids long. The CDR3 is CASSYTGGSGNTIYF. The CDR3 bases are TGTGCCAGCAGCTATACAGGGGGCTCTGGAAACACCATATATTTT.

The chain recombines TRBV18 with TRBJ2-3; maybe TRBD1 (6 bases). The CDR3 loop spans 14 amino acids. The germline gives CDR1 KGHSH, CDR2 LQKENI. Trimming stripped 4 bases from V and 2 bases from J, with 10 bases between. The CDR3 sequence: CASSLGQLTDTQYF. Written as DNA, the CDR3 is TGTGCCAGCTCACTTGGACAGCTCACAGATACGCAGTATTTT.

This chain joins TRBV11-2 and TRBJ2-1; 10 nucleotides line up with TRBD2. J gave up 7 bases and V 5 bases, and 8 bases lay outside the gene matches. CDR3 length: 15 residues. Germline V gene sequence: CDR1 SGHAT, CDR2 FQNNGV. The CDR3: CASSQQRGGVNEQFF. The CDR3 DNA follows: TGTGCCAGCAGCCAACAGCGGGGGGGCGTTAATGAGCAGTTCTTC.

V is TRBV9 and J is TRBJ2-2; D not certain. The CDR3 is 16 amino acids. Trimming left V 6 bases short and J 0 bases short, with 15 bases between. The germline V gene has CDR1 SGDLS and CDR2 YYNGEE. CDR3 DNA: TGTGCCAGCAATCTAGATCCAACGTCGAACACCGGGGAGCTGTTTTTT. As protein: CASNLDPTSNTGELFF.

CDR3 DNA sequence: TGTGCCAGCAGTTACGACAGGGGAATGAACACTGAAGCTTTCTTT. Residues: CASSYDRGMNTEAFF. The chain is built from TRBV6-5 and TRBJ1-1; 8 bases agree with TRBD1. The CDR3 contains 15 residues. The V and J ends lost 2 bases and 0 bases, in that order; junction bases with no gene match: 2. CDR1 is MNHEY, CDR2 SVGAGI, per germline.

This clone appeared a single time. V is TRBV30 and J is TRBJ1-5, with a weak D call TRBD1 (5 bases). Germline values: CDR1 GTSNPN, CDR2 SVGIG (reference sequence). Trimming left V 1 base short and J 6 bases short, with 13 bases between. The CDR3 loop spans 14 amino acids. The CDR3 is CAWSGLGVGQPQHF. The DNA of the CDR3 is TGTGCCTGGAGTGGGTTAGGGGTCGGTCAGCCCCAGCATTTT. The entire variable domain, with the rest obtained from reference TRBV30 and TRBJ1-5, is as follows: SQTIHQWPATLVQPVGSPLSLECTVEGTSNPNLYWYRQAAGRGLQLLFYSVGIGQISSEVPQNLSASRPQDRQFILSSKKLLLSDSGFYLCAWSGLGVGQPQHFGDGTRLSIL.

CDR3 nucleotides: TGTGCCAGCAGCTTAGACAGGGGCGAGAATCAGCCCCAGCATTTT. It is translated as CASSLDRGENQPQHF. This rearrangement joins TRBV7-7 to TRBJ1-5; 7 bases are a match to TRBD1. CDR3 length: 15 residues. V gave up 1 base and J gave up 4 bases; unmatched junction bases: 4. Germline CDR1 and CDR2: SSHAT and FNYEAQ (reference sequence). The full variable domain, completed using reference TRBV7-7 and TRBJ1-5, is GAGVSQSPRYKVTKRGQDVTLRCDPISSHATLYWYQQALGQGPEFLTYFNYEAQPDKSGLPSDRFSAERPEGSISTLTIQRTEQRDSAMYRCASSLDRGENQPQHFGDGTRLSIL.

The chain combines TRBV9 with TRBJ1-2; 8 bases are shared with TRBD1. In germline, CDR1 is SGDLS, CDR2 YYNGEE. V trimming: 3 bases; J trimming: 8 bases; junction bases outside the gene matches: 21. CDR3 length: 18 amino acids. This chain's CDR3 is CASSDSPGQEGLGWGYTF. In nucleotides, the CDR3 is TGTGCCAGCAGCGACTCCCCGGGACAGGAGGGCCTAGGCTGGGGCTACACCTTC.

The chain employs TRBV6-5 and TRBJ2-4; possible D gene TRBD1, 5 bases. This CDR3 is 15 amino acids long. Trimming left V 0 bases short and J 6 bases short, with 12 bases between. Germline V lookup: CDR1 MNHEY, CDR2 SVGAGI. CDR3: CASSYSAGMTNIQYF. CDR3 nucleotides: TGTGCCAGCAGTTACTCGGCAGGGATGACAAACATTCAGTACTTC.

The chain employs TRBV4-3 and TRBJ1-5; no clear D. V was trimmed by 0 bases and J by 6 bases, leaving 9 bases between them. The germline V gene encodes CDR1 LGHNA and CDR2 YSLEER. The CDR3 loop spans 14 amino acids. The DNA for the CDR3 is TGCGCCAGCAGCCAAGATCGGGGTGGTCAGCCCCAGCATTTT. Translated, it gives CASSQDRGGQPQHF.

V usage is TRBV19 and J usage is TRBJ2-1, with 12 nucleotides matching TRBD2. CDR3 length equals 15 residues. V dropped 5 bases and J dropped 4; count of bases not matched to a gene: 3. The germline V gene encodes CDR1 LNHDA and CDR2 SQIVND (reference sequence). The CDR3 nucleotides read TGTGCCAGTAGTCGGACTAGCGGGGAGTACAATGAGCAGTTCTTC. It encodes CASSRTSGEYNEQFF.

CDR3 region: CASSPRSDEQFF. In DNA form, the CDR3 reads TGTGCCAGCAGTCCCAGGTCCGATGAGCAGTTCTTC. The rearrangement joins TRBV12-3 or TRBV12-4 to TRBJ2-1; D gene ambiguous. The CDR3 consists of 12 residues. Trimming shortened V by 5 bases and J by 8 bases, and 10 bases separated the two germline ends.

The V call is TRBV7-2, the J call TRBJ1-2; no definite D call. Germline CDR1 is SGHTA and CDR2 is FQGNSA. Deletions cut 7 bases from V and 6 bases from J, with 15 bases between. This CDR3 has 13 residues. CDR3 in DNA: TGTGCCAGCACCCACCGGGGAGAAGATGGCTACACCTTC. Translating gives CASTHRGEDGYTF.

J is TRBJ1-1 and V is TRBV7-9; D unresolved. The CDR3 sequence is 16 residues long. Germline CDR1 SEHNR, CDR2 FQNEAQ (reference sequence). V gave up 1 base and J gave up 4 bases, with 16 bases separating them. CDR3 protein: CASSLVQVVVATEAFF. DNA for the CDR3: TGTGCCAGCAGCTTAGTTCAGGTTGTGGTGGCCACTGAAGCTTTCTTT.